The rows below give T cell receptor beta chains drawn from one sample of a study of Graves' ophthalmopathy and Graves' hyperthyroidism. From the multiplex PCR reads, TCRdb called clonotypes with MiXCR, one entry per CDR3 protein. The data show about 700,000 distinct CDR3 sequences, 35% to 50% seen once. Sample: peripheral blood. The receptors derive from an adult man with Graves' ophthalmopathy. CDR3s include the opening cysteine and the closing phenylalanine or tryptophan. D genes are given only for firm matches. Expanded clones get a size class; other rows say once, few or many, or leave the size out.

CDR3 length,D gene,clone size,V gene,J gene,CDR3 DNA,CDR3 protein
18,TRBD2,-,TRBV25-1,TRBJ2-2,TGTGCCAGCAGTAAACCGGGACTAGCGGGAAAAAACACCGGGGAGCTGTTTTTT,CASSKPGLAGKNTGELFF
14,-,-,TRBV20-1,TRBJ1-1,TGCAGTGCTAGAGATCGGACGGGATCCACTGAAGCTTTCTTT,CSARDRTGSTEAFF
14,TRBD1,many,TRBV7-2,TRBJ1-6,TGTGCCAGCAGCTCGACAGGGGTTGGATCACCCCTCCACTTT,CASSSTGVGSPLHF
16,TRBD2,many,TRBV20-1,TRBJ2-7,TGCAGTGCTAGAGGCAGTAGCGGGAGAGATGCCTACGAGCAGTACTTC,CSARGSSGRDAYEQYF
17,-,few,TRBV7-2,TRBJ1-5,TGTGCCAGCAGCCAAGATCTCTCGACACTAAGCAATCAGCCCCAGCATTTT,CASSQDLSTLSNQPQHF
13,-,many,TRBV19,TRBJ2-7,TGTGCCAGTAGTCTCCGGACCGCGGGAGAGCAGTACTTC,CASSLRTAGEQYF
14,-,-,TRBV29-1,TRBJ2-3,TGCAGCGCACAAAGTCGGGGGATCACAGATACGCAGTATTTT,CSAQSRGITDTQYF
14,TRBD1,once,TRBV9,TRBJ1-5,TGTGCCAGCAGCGAGACAGGGACCGGTCAGCCCCAGCATTTT,CASSETGTGQPQHF
14,-,many,TRBV25-1,TRBJ1-4,TGTGCCAGCAGTGAACGGGACAAGAATGAAAAACTGTTTTTT,CASSERDKNEKLFF
12,-,many,TRBV5-1,TRBJ2-7,TGCGCCAGCAGCCTTCCTAGTGTCGAGCAGTACTTC,CASSLPSVEQYF
17,TRBD1,-,TRBV11-2,TRBJ1-4,TGTGCCACCCCCTTAGGACAGGGCTCGAGTCGGAAGGAAAAACTGTTTTTT,CATPLGQGSSRKEKLFF
15,TRBD2,-,TRBV4-1,TRBJ2-5,TGCGCCAGCAGCCAAGGGGGACTAGCACAAGAGACCCAGTACTTC,CASSQGGLAQETQYF
15,-,few,TRBV20-1,TRBJ1-1,TGCAGTGCTCAGGCGACGTCTCCTAGGGCGCCTGAAGCTTTCTTT,CSAQATSPRAPEAFF
15,-,once,TRBV7-8,TRBJ2-6,TGTGCCAGCAGCGGGAGGTACTCCGGGGCCAACGTCCTGACTTTC,CASSGRYSGANVLTF
12,-,once,TRBV29-1,TRBJ1-3,TGCAGCGTTTCAGTTGGGGGGAACACCATATATTTT,CSVSVGGNTIYF
10,TRBD1,-,TRBV7-8,TRBJ1-5,TGTGCCAGCAGCTCAGGGGGGTTCTCTTTT,CASSSGGFSF
10,-,many,TRBV7-2,TRBJ1-1,TGTGCCAGTGGGGACATGGAAGCTTTCTTT,CASGDMEAFF
13,TRBD1,few,TRBV28,TRBJ2-5,TGTGCCACTTACAGGGGGCAGGGCGGGACCCAGTACTTC,CATYRGQGGTQYF
14,-,few,TRBV14,TRBJ2-7,TGTGCCAGCAGCCAGGGAGGAGGGTCTCCCGAGCAGTACTTC,CASSQGGGSPEQYF
11,-,many,TRBV20-1,TRBJ1-2,TGCAGTGCTACAGGGACCTATGGCTACACCTTC,CSATGTYGYTF
15,-,-,TRBV14,TRBJ2-1,TGTGCCAGCAGTCGACGGACGGGTACCTACAATGAGCAGTTCTTC,CASSRRTGTYNEQFF
15,-,many,TRBV29-1,TRBJ1-3,TGCAGCGTTGGCGGACCTCGACTTGGGGGAAACACCATATATTTT,CSVGGPRLGGNTIYF
15,TRBD1,few,TRBV4-1,TRBJ1-2,TGCGCCAGCAGCCCTCGGACAGGCTTAAACTATGGCTACACCTTC,CASSPRTGLNYGYTF
15,-,few,TRBV5-1,TRBJ2-7,TGCGCCAGCAGCTCAAGAGACGGAGTCTCCTACGAGCAGTACTTC,CASSSRDGVSYEQYF
15,-,few,TRBV7-9,TRBJ1-1,TGTGCCAGCAGCTTGGAAGGACACCTGAACACTGAAGCTTTCTTT,CASSLEGHLNTEAFF
16,-,-,TRBV10-3,TRBJ2-3,TGTGCCATCAGTGTCACCAGGGCCGGGAGCACAGATACGCAGTATTTT,CAISVTRAGSTDTQYF
13,-,few,TRBV20-1,TRBJ1-2,TGCAGTGCTAGAGATTCGGCAGGGAAAGGCTACACCTTC,CSARDSAGKGYTF
15,-,-,TRBV25-1,TRBJ2-2,TGTGCCAGTAAAGAAGACAGTCGTTCCCCCGGGGAGCTGTTTTTT,CASKEDSRSPGELFF
14,TRBD1,many,TRBV12-3/TRBV12-4,TRBJ2-7,TGTGCCAGCAGCGGCGGACAGGGGGCATACGAGCAGTACTTC,CASSGGQGAYEQYF
15,TRBD1,-,TRBV7-9,TRBJ1-5,TGTGCCAGCGGCTTGGACAGGGCTAGCAATCAGCCCCAGCATTTT,CASGLDRASNQPQHF
15,-,-,TRBV7-9,TRBJ2-2,TGTGCCAGCAGTCGGGCCAGGTCGAACACCGGGGAGCTGTTTTTT,CASSRARSNTGELFF
15,-,-,TRBV2,TRBJ1-5,TGTGCCAGCAGTTCTGCCGGGGTCAACAATCAGCCCCAGCATTTT,CASSSAGVNNQPQHF
11,-,many,TRBV24-1,TRBJ1-6,TGTGCCACCAGCTCCGACAGATATCACCACTTT,CATSSDRYHHF
16,TRBD1,many,TRBV7-2,TRBJ1-5,TGTGCCAGCAGCTTAGGTGCAGGGGGCTCCGGGCAGCCCCAGCATTTT,CASSLGAGGSGQPQHF
14,TRBD1,few,TRBV2,TRBJ2-7,TGTGCCAGCAGACTACCACAGGGGGCCGACGAGCAGTACTTC,CASRLPQGADEQYF
12,-,few,TRBV25-1,TRBJ2-2,TGTGCCAGCAGTTTCTTAGCCGGGGAGCTGTTTTTT,CASSFLAGELFF